The sequence of this TCR beta chain was determined in a study of cytomegalovirus exposure and HLA in healthy donors. This clone was seen only a few times. The antigen is not known. Study results and limitations: Among the most significant clusters, several appeared linked to common viral pathogens in a later analysis. V- and J-gene trimming of TCR beta was linked (in a later analysis) to a missense DCLRE1C variant. Cytomegalovirus-associated TCR beta chains were listed, numbering 150 to 200.

13 Jbeta primers and 60 Vbeta primers were used for the PCR. Data came from immunoSEQ multiplex PCR; TCRdb stores just in-frame clones and leaves some out. Of around 120,000 clones in the sample, approximately 15% are singletons; the top ten hold 1.9%. CDR1 MNHEY and CDR2 SVGAGI come from the germline V gene. With 6 bases clipped from V and 4 bases from J, the junction kept 5 bases outside the gene matches. The CDR3 is 13 amino acids. Specimen: PBMCs. The gene calls are TRBV6-5 and TRBJ1-1, with 7 bases aligning to TRBD1. The sequence came from a young woman in good health and CMV-seronegative. The CDR3: CASSRQGPTEAFF. For the CDR3, the DNA is TGTGCCAGCAGCCGACAGGGTCCCACTGAAGCTTTCTTT.